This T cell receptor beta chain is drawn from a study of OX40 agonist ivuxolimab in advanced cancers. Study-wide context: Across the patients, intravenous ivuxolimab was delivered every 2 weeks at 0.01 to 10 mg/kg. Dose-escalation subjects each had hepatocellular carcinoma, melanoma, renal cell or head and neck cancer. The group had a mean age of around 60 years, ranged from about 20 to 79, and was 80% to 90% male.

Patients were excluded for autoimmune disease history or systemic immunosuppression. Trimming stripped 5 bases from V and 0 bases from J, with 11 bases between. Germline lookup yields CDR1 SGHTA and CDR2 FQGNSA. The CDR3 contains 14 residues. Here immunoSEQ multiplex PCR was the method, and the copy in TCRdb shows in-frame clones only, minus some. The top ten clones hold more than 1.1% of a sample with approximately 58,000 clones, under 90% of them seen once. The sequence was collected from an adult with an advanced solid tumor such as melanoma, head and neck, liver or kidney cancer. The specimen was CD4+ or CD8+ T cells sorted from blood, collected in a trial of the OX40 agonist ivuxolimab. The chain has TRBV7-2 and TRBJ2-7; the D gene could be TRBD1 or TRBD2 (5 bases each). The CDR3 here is CASSRGGFSYEQYF. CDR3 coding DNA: TGTGCCAGCAGCCGGGGCGGATTCTCCTACGAGCAGTACTTC.